The 30 T cell receptor beta chains given below trace back to one sample, sequenced in a study of early T cells in non-severe SARS-CoV-2 infection. TCRdb used MiXCR to reprocess the 5' RACE reads, holding one entry per CDR3 protein. The sample contains roughly 86,000 distinct CDR3 sequences, about 6% of which appear only once. Sample: whole blood. These receptors all come from an adult who was a healthcare worker with PCR-confirmed SARS-CoV-2 infection or an uninfected control (not recorded which).

This clonotype was recorded once. A read error may produce the germline difference seen at one junction end. The chain joins TRBV6-6 to TRBJ2-2, with D unclear. This CDR3 has 11 residues. The V gene's germline CDR1 is MNHNY and CDR2 SVGAGI (reference sequence). Written as DNA, the CDR3 is TGTGCCAGCGGATACACCGAGGAGCTGTTTTTT. Its translation is CASGYTEELFF.

The rearrangement links TRBV20-1 to TRBJ2-5, with 13 positions matching TRBD2. V dropped 2 bases and J dropped 5; count of bases not matched to a gene: 5. Germline V gives CDR1 DFQATT, CDR2 SNEGSKA (reference sequence). CDR3 length equals 15 residues. The CDR3, as DNA: TGCAGTGCTAGACTACTAGCGGGGGGGCTTGAGACCCAGTACTTC. Residues: CSARLLAGGLETQYF.

This clonotype was recorded many times. The rearrangement uses TRBV7-9 and TRBJ2-1; 15 bases are shared with TRBD2. Per germline, CDR1 SEHNR and CDR2 FQNEAQ (reference sequence). The ends lost 5 bases at V and 0 bases at J; junction bases unmatched: 8. The CDR3 extends over 19 amino acids. The CDR3 reads CASSQTPGLAGGSYNEQFF. The CDR3 nucleotides read TGTGCCAGCAGCCAGACACCGGGACTAGCGGGGGGCTCCTACAATGAGCAGTTCTTC.

The gene calls are TRBV11-3 and TRBJ2-1; TRBD2 aligns across 14 bases. Germline loops: CDR1 SGHNT, CDR2 YENEEA. The V gene end was trimmed by 5 bases and the J gene end by 6 bases; junction bases not matched to a gene: 9. This CDR3 has 17 residues. The CDR3 DNA sequence: TGTGCCAGCAGCCCCGGGACTAGCGGGGGCCCGGGCAATGAGCAGTTCTTC. It yields the protein CASSPGTSGGPGNEQFF.

This clonotype came up a few times. The rearrangement links TRBV6-6 to TRBJ2-3; the D gene is possibly TRBD2 (6 bases). The CDR3 has 19 amino acids. Germline CDR1 MNHNY, CDR2 SVGAGI (reference sequence). V dropped 2 bases and J dropped 1 base, with 22 bases sitting between them. CDR3 sequence (DNA): TGTGCCAGCAGTTACGACCCCATCGTCGGGTCGGGGGGCACAGATACGCAGTATTTT. This sequence encodes CASSYDPIVGSGGTDTQYF.

Comment on this clonotype: A much larger clone lies a single base off, so this may be a read error. V usage is TRBV18 and J usage is TRBJ1-6, with 7 bases matching TRBD1. V lost 7 bases, J lost 9 bases, and 12 bases stayed unmatched. The CDR3 is 15 residues long. CDR1 and CDR2 (germline): KGHSH, LQKENI. CDR3 bases: TGTGCCAGCTTATCACAGGGGCGCGGGAGTTCACCCCTCCACTTT. This gives the protein CASLSQGRGSSPLHF.

This clonotype was seen ten or more times. CDR3: CATSDPRTRTYEQYF. CDR3 in DNA: TGTGCCACCAGTGATCCTCGGACTCGTACCTACGAGCAGTACTTC. This rearrangement joins TRBV24-1 to TRBJ2-7, with a tentative D call TRBD2 (5 bases). Germline CDR1 reads KGHDR; CDR2 reads SFDVKD. V lost 3 bases to trimming and J lost 2 bases, with 13 bases between them. CDR3 length: 15 amino acids.

The sample holds many counts of this clonotype. V usage is TRBV6-6 and J usage is TRBJ1-4; 7 bases map to TRBD1. Germline CDR1 is MNHNY and CDR2 is SVGAGI (reference sequence). The CDR3 loop spans 15 amino acids. The V segment lost 6 bases and the J segment 8 bases; nucleotides outside the gene matches: 12. This chain's CDR3 is CASRIQGTLEEKLFF. In DNA form, the CDR3 reads TGTGCCAGCAGAATACAGGGGACCTTGGAGGAAAAACTGTTTTTT.

The V call is TRBV6-5, the J call TRBJ1-5, with unresolved D. V was clipped by 6 bases and J by 3 bases, with 18 bases between them. The CDR3 covers 16 residues. Germline assignment: CDR1 MNHEY and CDR2 SVGAGI. CDR3 nucleotides: TGTGCCAGCAGCCGGCGAATAACCCGAAACAATCAGCCCCAGCATTTT. Its protein is CASSRRITRNNQPQHF.

This clonotype was recorded once. This chain uses TRBV6-5 with TRBJ1-5, with 9 bases aligning to TRBD1. The CDR3 has 16 amino acids. V shed 4 bases and J 2 bases; nucleotides not matched to a gene: 6. The V gene's germline CDR1 is MNHEY and CDR2 SVGAGI. The CDR3 region is CASSWLGQGGNQPQHF. The CDR3 bases are TGTGCCAGCAGTTGGCTGGGACAGGGTGGCAATCAGCCCCAGCATTTT.

This rearrangement joins TRBV6-1 to TRBJ1-1, with 8 positions matching TRBD1. Germline CDR1 is MNHNS and CDR2 is SASEGT. The CDR3 length is 14 residues. Trimming took 5 bases from V and 5 from J; bases not matched to a gene: 7. The chain's CDR3 is CASSPRTGWTEAFF. CDR3 bases: TGTGCCAGCAGTCCCCGGACAGGGTGGACTGAAGCTTTCTTT.

Concerning this clonotype itself: An end of the junction does not agree with germline; a read error may underlie this. The chain has TRBV20-1 and TRBJ2-5; D uncertain. CDR3 length: 11 residues. Per the germline V gene, CDR1 is DFQATT and CDR2 is SNEGSKA (reference sequence). Here the CDR3 reads CSVRIQETQYF. The CDR3 coding sequence is TGCAGTGTTAGAATCCAAGAGACCCAGTACTTC.

This clonotype was observed a handful of times. The chain is built from TRBV6-2 or TRBV6-3 and TRBJ2-3; maybe TRBD1 (6 bases). CDR3 size: 13 residues. From germline, CDR1 is MNHEY and CDR2 SVGEGT. V lost 10 bases and J 3 bases, leaving 14 bases between the germline ends. The CDR3 DNA follows: TGTGCCACAGACAGGACGTCGACAGATACGCAGTATTTT. It specifies CATDRTSTDTQYF.

Only a few counts were recorded for this clonotype. The CDR3 protein is CAWSVRPGGDTEAFF. In DNA, the CDR3 is TGTGCCTGGAGTGTACGACCAGGGGGCGACACTGAAGCTTTCTTT. V is TRBV30 and J is TRBJ1-1; 8 positions match TRBD1. V trimming: 0 bases; J trimming: 3 bases; junction bases outside the gene matches: 6. From germline, CDR1 is GTSNPN and CDR2 SVGIG (reference sequence). The CDR3 sequence is 15 residues long.

This rearrangement joins TRBV11-2 to TRBJ2-3; TRBD2 matches 9 bases. Germline V gene lookup returns CDR1 SGHAT and CDR2 FQNNGV. J was trimmed by 2 bases and V by 3 bases; bases with no gene match: 6. CDR3 length: 16 residues. DNA for the CDR3: TGTGCCAGCAGCTTCGCGGGGGGGCCTCCCACAGATACGCAGTATTTT. This encodes CASSFAGGPPTDTQYF.

In its sample, this clonotype was seen many times. The chain has TRBV6-6 and TRBJ2-5; D tentatively fits TRBD1 or TRBD2 (5 bases each). This CDR3 contains 14 residues. The V gene lost 5 bases and the J gene lost 5 bases, with 15 bases spanning the gap. Looked up from germline, CDR1 is MNHNY and CDR2 is SVGAGI (reference sequence). The CDR3 bases are TGTGCCAGCAGTCGTCCAGAGGGGCGGGAGACCCAGTACTTC. Translated, it gives CASSRPEGRETQYF.

The table lists this clonotype with a few counts. V usage is TRBV28 and J usage is TRBJ1-1, with TRBD1 matching 9 bases. The germline CDR1 and CDR2 sequences are MDHEN and SYDVKM. The CDR3 extends over 14 amino acids. Germline trimming cut 2 bases from V and 12 bases from J; bases unmatched to any gene: 10. The CDR3 spells CASSLLQGARVTFF. CDR3 nucleotide sequence: TGTGCCAGCAGTTTACTACAGGGGGCGCGGGTGACTTTCTTT.

The table lists this clonotype with many counts. The chain carries TRBV6-5 and TRBJ2-1; D gene ambiguous. The CDR3 is 11 amino acids. CDR1 and CDR2 from the germline V gene are MNHEY and SVGAGI. Trimming stripped 5 bases from V and 7 bases from J, with 6 bases between. The CDR3 nucleotides read TGTGCCAGCAGTCGGAAGAATGAGCAGTTCTTC. It codes for CASSRKNEQFF.

This clonotype was recorded at least ten times. V and J are TRBV6-1 and TRBJ2-2; 10 bases agree with TRBD2. In germline, CDR1 is MNHNS, CDR2 SASEGT. Losses at the gene ends were 2 bases for V and 4 bases for J; bases not matched to a gene: 1. The CDR3 has 15 amino acids. The CDR3 is CASSELAGVTGELFF. CDR3 in DNA: TGTGCCAGCAGTGAACTAGCGGGGGTCACCGGGGAGCTGTTTTTT.

This clonotype was observed a few times. This rearrangement joins TRBV10-2 to TRBJ2-5, with 7 positions matching TRBD1. The CDR3 is 15 residues long. The junction had 6 bases not matched to a gene; V was cut back by 5 bases and J by 0 bases. Germline V lookup: CDR1 WSHSY, CDR2 SAAADI. CDR3 nucleotide sequence: TGCGCCAGCAGTAGAAGGGGGCAGTACCAAGAGACCCAGTACTTC. This codes for CASSRRGQYQETQYF.

This clonotype was seen repeatedly, ten times or more. V usage is TRBV7-9 and J usage is TRBJ2-6; D might be TRBD1 or TRBD2, each matching 5 bases. The CDR3 is made up of 18 amino acids. Germline V gene lookup returns CDR1 SEHNR and CDR2 FQNEAQ (reference sequence). With 3 bases removed from V and 0 bases from J, the gap between germline ends came to 15 bases. The CDR3 DNA is TGTGCCAGCAGCTTTAGCGTTATTGGGGCCTCTGGGGCCAACGTCCTGACTTTC. Translation: CASSFSVIGASGANVLTF.

This clonotype was recorded many times. The chain joins TRBV6-6 to TRBJ2-2; perhaps TRBD1 as D (6 bases). V shed 7 bases and J shed 0 bases, with 9 bases lying between them. The CDR3 covers 14 residues. Looked up from germline, CDR1 is MNHNY and CDR2 is SVGAGI (reference sequence). The CDR3 coding sequence is TGTGCCAGCAACAGGGAACCGAACACCGGGGAGCTGTTTTTT. This gives the protein CASNREPNTGELFF.

This clonotype was recorded at least ten times. The chain links TRBV6-5 to TRBJ1-2; D is unclear. Trimming pared 2 bases from V and 0 bases from J, leaving 10 bases between. Germline V gene sequence: CDR1 MNHEY, CDR2 SVGAGI. The CDR3 runs 15 residues. CDR3 sequence (DNA): TGTGCCAGCAGTTACCAGTCGTCAGCTAACTATGGCTACACCTTC. Protein product: CASSYQSSANYGYTF.

This clonotype has at least ten counts. This chain joins TRBV12-3 or TRBV12-4 and TRBJ2-1, with TRBD2 as a possible D gene (7 bases). Between the trimmed V and J ends, which lost 7 bases and 2 bases, there was a span of 15 bases. CDR3 length: 15 amino acids. The DNA for the CDR3 is TGTGCCAGCAACCCAAGGGGGGGGCCCTACAATGAGCAGTTCTTC. This translates into CASNPRGGPYNEQFF.

This clonotype was observed at least ten times. The chain joins TRBV19 to TRBJ1-4; maybe TRBD1 (5 bases). CDR1 is LNHDA and CDR2 is SQIVND in the germline V gene (reference sequence). V was trimmed by 7 bases and J by 14 bases, leaving 20 bases between them. The CDR3 spans 13 residues. CDR3 nucleotide sequence: TGTGCCAGTACGGCCAGGGAATCCCCCTGGCTGTTTTTT. This translates into CASTARESPWLFF.

This clonotype was seen only a few times. The V and J genes are TRBV29-1 and TRBJ1-1; D may be TRBD1 (5 bases). The CDR3 covers 13 residues. CDR1 and CDR2 from the germline V gene are SQVTM and ANQGSEA. V was pared by 6 bases and J by 4 bases, with 15 bases between. The CDR3 reads CSVSDTDSTEAFF. In DNA form, the CDR3 reads TGCAGCGTCTCGGACACGGACTCCACTGAAGCTTTCTTT.

Ten or more counts support this clonotype. The V gene is TRBV5-1, the J gene TRBJ2-5, with D perhaps being TRBD1 or TRBD2 (5 bases each). The CDR3 extends over 13 amino acids. Germline CDR1 and CDR2: SGHRS and YFSETQ. Trimming took off 1 base at V and 4 bases at J, with 8 bases between the two ends. CDR3 residues: CASSLSGTETQYF. CDR3 sequence (DNA): TGCGCCAGCAGCTTGAGTGGGACAGAGACCCAGTACTTC.

In this sample, this clonotype turned up many times. The chain employs TRBV30 and TRBJ2-7, with 7 bases aligning to TRBD1. The CDR3 is made up of 12 amino acids. V lost 4 bases and J lost 5; bases outside the gene matches: 5. The germline V gene has CDR1 GTSNPN and CDR2 SVGIG (reference sequence). The CDR3 DNA reads as TGTGCCTGGACCCAAGGGGGCAACGAGCAGTACTTC. Amino acid sequence: CAWTQGGNEQYF.

This clonotype was seen at least ten times. The chain is built from TRBV14 and TRBJ2-5; D gene unclear. The V end was cut by 0 bases, the J end by 7 bases, with 15 bases between. The CDR3 loop spans 15 amino acids. Per germline, CDR1 SGHDN and CDR2 FVKESK. The CDR3 reads CASSQELGRFGTQYF. The CDR3, as DNA: TGTGCCAGCAGCCAAGAGTTAGGGCGATTCGGGACCCAGTACTTC.

Many counts were recorded for this clonotype. This chain connects TRBV5-1 to TRBJ2-6; D is unresolved. The length of the CDR3 is 16 residues. V lost 4 bases, J lost 0 bases, and 11 bases lay in between. CDR1 and CDR2 from the germline V gene are SGHRS and YFSETQ. The CDR3 loop reads CASSPGSLSGANVLTF. CDR3 nucleotide sequence: TGCGCCAGCAGCCCCGGGTCTCTCTCTGGGGCCAACGTCCTGACTTTC. Full variable domain (rest looked up from reference TRBV5-1 and TRBJ2-6): KAGVTQTPRYLIKTRGQQVTLSCSPISGHRSVSWYQQTPGQGLQFLFEYFSETQRNKGNFPGRFSGRQFSNSRSEMNVSTLELGDSALYLCASSPGSLSGANVLTFGAGSRLTVL.